The next 6 T cell receptor beta chains were all read from a single sample in a study of control samples from healthy donors and cancer patients. Measured with immunoSEQ multiplex PCR; TCRdb has only the in-frame clones, and not every one. The table includes some 97,000 clones, approximately 84% detected once. Sequencing used blood. The source is a woman aged 50 to 60 in good health.

This clone was counted between two and nine times. The V and J genes are TRBV13 and TRBJ1-2; TRBD1 matches 8 bases. This CDR3 is built from 14 residues. The V gene's germline CDR1 is PRHDT and CDR2 FYEKMQ (reference sequence). V was pared by 6 bases and J by 4 bases, with 7 bases of the junction left unmatched. CDR3: CASRPYDRGYGYTF. DNA for the CDR3: TGTGCCAGCAGACCTTATGACAGGGGCTATGGCTACACCTTC.

This chain uses TRBV5-1 with TRBJ1-1; D might be TRBD1 (6 bases). The CDR3 loop spans 16 amino acids. From germline, CDR1 is SGHRS and CDR2 YFSETQ. V shed 3 bases and J shed 6 bases, with 21 bases lying between them. Written as DNA, the CDR3 is TGCGCCAGCAGCTGGAATACCGCAGGGGTTCAGGCTGAAGCTTTCTTT. This sequence encodes CASSWNTAGVQAEAFF.

V gene TRBV3-1 (or the pseudogene TRBV3-2) combines with J gene TRBJ1-5; possibly TRBD1 for D (6 bases). Germline V CDR1 and CDR2: LGHDT, YNNKEL (reference sequence). CDR3 length: 18 amino acids. V lost 0 bases and J 5 bases, leaving 20 bases between the germline ends. CDR3 nucleotides: TGTGCCAGCAGCCAAGATTGGGGGAAGGGGGTAGATTATCAGCCCCAGCATTTT. This gives the protein CASSQDWGKGVDYQPQHF.

Only one count was recorded for this clone. The CDR3 spells CASIHSPTGANTEAFF. The CDR3 DNA is TGTGCCAGCATCCACTCCCCCACGGGCGCGAACACTGAAGCTTTCTTT. The chain is built from TRBV7-2 and TRBJ1-1, with D unclear. This CDR3 is built from 16 residues. The V end was cut by 7 bases, the J end by 1 base, with 19 bases between. CDR1 is SGHTA, CDR2 FQGNSA, per germline.

The chain joins TRBV3-1 (or the pseudogene TRBV3-2) to TRBJ1-4; tentatively, D is TRBD1 (6 bases). V lost 3 bases and J 0 bases, leaving 11 bases between the germline ends. CDR1 LGHDT and CDR2 YNNKEL come from the germline V gene (reference sequence). The CDR3 extends over 16 amino acids. As DNA, the CDR3 is TGTGCCAGCAGCCAGGGAACAGGGACAACTAATGAAAAACTGTTTTTT. It is translated as CASSQGTGTTNEKLFF.

This chain joins TRBV6-4 and TRBJ2-2; 9 positions agree with TRBD2. V lost 6 bases, J lost 4 bases, and 3 bases stayed unmatched. CDR1 and CDR2 (germline): MRHNA, SNTAGT. This CDR3 region has 14 residues. CDR3 DNA: TGTGCCAGCAGCAAACTAGCGGGCACCGGGGAGCTGTTTTTT. This translates into CASSKLAGTGELFF.